This T cell receptor beta chain was profiled in a study of T cell clonotyping in hematopoietic cell transplantation. The CDR3 covers 13 residues. Trimming left V 6 bases short and J 6 bases short, with 15 bases between. CDR1 and CDR2 from the germline V gene are GTSNPN and SVGIG (reference sequence). Study outcomes and limitations: Broader posttransplant TCR repertoire diversity was predicted by graft donor and pretransplant recipient Inverse Simpson Index values. CD4 and CD8 repertoire contributions could not be separated without sorting. Recipient TCR diversity dropped after transplant; expanded clonotypes rose from day 30 to 180. Few recipient clonotypes overlapped donors; over 95% were de novo at given depth.

Produced via immunoSEQ multiplex PCR; TCRdb's table is partial and in-frame only. Of over 10,000 clones listed, about half are singletons. This clone turned up a few times. Its matching antigen is unknown. The sample taken for sequencing was peripheral blood mononuclear cells. The V call is TRBV30, the J call TRBJ2-4; D might be TRBD1 (6 bases). The sequence was collected from a man aged 50-60 years in good health. Some clones in this sample may be carry-over from other donors' samples. CDR3 sequence reads: CACLEGTTNIQYF. DNA of the CDR3: TGTGCCTGTCTCGAGGGGACAACAAACATTCAGTACTTC.